This TCR beta chain was observed in a study of cytomegalovirus exposure and HLA in healthy donors. This clone was observed a single time. PCR used 60 Vbeta primers and 13 Jbeta primers. The table came from immunoSEQ multiplex PCR; TCRdb's copy has only in-frame clones and leaves some out. The sample records 150,000 to 170,000 clones, more than 60% being singletons. The sequencing input was PBMCs. This receptor was taken from a woman aged 40 to 50 in good health and CMV-seronegative.

In DNA form, the CDR3 reads TGTGCCAGTAGTATAGGGGGCATCCAAGAGACCCAGTACTTC. This gives the protein CASSIGGIQETQYF. The chain links TRBV19 to TRBJ2-5; a possible D gene is TRBD1 (5 bases). This CDR3 has 14 amino acids. The V and J ends lost 1 base and 1 base respectively, with 7 bases between them. Germline CDR1 and CDR2: LNHDA and SQIVND (reference sequence).